The next 3 T cell receptor beta chains were all read from a single sample in a study of blood T cell repertoires in COVID-19 (dated by TCRdb to 2018 to 2021). The protocol used for the library was the immunoSEQ multiplex PCR assay. TCRdb carries this immuneACCESS record with in-frame sequences only. Its versions omit some clonotypes, under half of them owing to an unresolved V gene in the studies checked, with the rest unexplained. The sample profile shows about 220,000 clones; around 86% of them were found once. The ten largest make up about 5.6% of the sample. The sample taken for sequencing was peripheral blood. The receptors stem from a woman in her 70s with COVID-19, enrolled during active disease.

The chain recombines TRBV7-2 with TRBJ2-3, with 9 bases that match TRBD2. CDR1 and CDR2 from the germline V gene are SGHTA and FQGNSA. The CDR3 extends over 18 amino acids. The junction had 10 bases not matched to a gene; V was cut back by 2 bases and J by 1 base. Here the CDR3 reads CASSLTHASGMRTDTQYF. The DNA for the CDR3 is TGTGCCAGCAGCTTAACTCACGCTAGCGGGATGCGCACAGATACGCAGTATTTT.

The chain carries TRBV2 and TRBJ2-5, with 10 bases that match TRBD1. V lost 6 bases, J lost 4 bases, and 11 bases stayed unmatched. The germline gives CDR1 SNHLY, CDR2 FYNNEI. The CDR3 covers 16 residues. The CDR3 region has the DNA TGTGCCAGCAGCCTTATGGGGACAGGGGTGGGAGAGACCCAGTACTTC. Its translation: CASSLMGTGVGETQYF.

In its sample, this clone was seen once. This sequence joins TRBV5-1 and TRBJ2-5, with a weak D call TRBD2 (6 bases). The CDR3 sequence is 14 residues long. V dropped 2 bases and J dropped 4 bases, with 12 bases sitting between them. Germline lookup yields CDR1 SGHRS and CDR2 YFSETQ. The CDR3 nucleotides are TGCGCCAGCAGCTTTGGGCGGGGACCAGAGACCCAGTACTTC. Its protein is CASSFGRGPETQYF.